Each of the 2 T cell receptor beta chains below was sequenced from the same sample in a study of cytomegalovirus exposure and HLA in healthy donors. PCR used 60 Vbeta primers and 13 Jbeta primers. The repertoire was sequenced with immunoSEQ multiplex PCR; TCRdb's copy has only in-frame clones and lacks some. The sample shows 100,000 to 150,000 clones, roughly 69% of them seen only once. Sequenced sample: PBMCs. The receptor set was obtained from a human donor in good health.

The chain joins TRBV11-2 to TRBJ1-3; 7 nucleotides align to TRBD1. This CDR3 contains 15 residues. Losses at the gene ends were 3 bases for V and 4 bases for J; bases not matched to a gene: 6. Germline values: CDR1 SGHAT, CDR2 FQNNGV. In DNA form, the CDR3 reads TGTGCCAGCAGCTTTGAGGGGGCGCAGGGAAACACCATATATTTT. Protein product: CASSFEGAQGNTIYF.

This chain connects TRBV2 to TRBJ2-7, with TRBD2 matching 10 bases. Germline V gives CDR1 SNHLY, CDR2 FYNNEI. V dropped 0 bases and J dropped 0; count of bases not matched to a gene: 2. The CDR3 has 16 residues. The CDR3 protein is CASSEASSGSSYEQYF. The DNA for the CDR3 is TGTGCCAGCAGTGAAGCTTCTAGCGGGAGCTCCTACGAGCAGTACTTC.